This T cell receptor (beta chain) was captured in a study of shared clonotypes between healthy human individuals. Method: immunoSEQ multiplex PCR; TCRdb's copy keeps in-frame clones and lacks some. Altogether 2 million to 3 million clones are present, approximately 93% being singletons, with the ten largest covering 0.36%. The clonotype comes from a man between 18 and 35 years old in good health. Some clones in this sample may be carry-over from other donors' samples. The source material was naive CD4+ T cells from PBMCs. Subset: CD45RA+ positively selected.

As DNA, the CDR3 is TGTGCCAGTAGTATTTTGAACACTGAAGCTTTCTTT. This translates into CASSILNTEAFF. The genes are TRBV19 and TRBJ1-1; no firm D call. The CDR3 consists of 12 residues. The V gene lost 3 bases and the J gene lost 0 bases, with 2 bases spanning the gap. CDR1 and CDR2 from the germline V gene are LNHDA and SQIVND (reference sequence).